These T cell receptor beta chains were read from a single sample in a study of cytomegalovirus exposure and HLA in healthy donors. Sequencing was performed with immunoSEQ multiplex PCR; in TCRdb, only in-frame clones are kept and a portion is missing. The table includes 100,000 or so clones, about 90% detected once. The sequenced sample was PBMCs. These receptors were taken from a man between 18 and 35 years old in good health and CMV-seropositive. Each CDR3 is given with its conserved first and last residue. D genes are given only for firm matches. Clone sizes are given selectively: once, few, many, or a class where the clone is expanded.

cdr3_length,v_call,d_call,j_call,clone_size,cdr3_aa,cdr3_nt
16,TRBV27,-,TRBJ2-1,few,CASSFPKGQGGREQFF,TGTGCCAGCAGTTTCCCTAAGGGGCAGGGAGGTCGGGAGCAGTTCTTC
15,TRBV5-4,TRBD2,TRBJ2-1,-,CASSYGGTSYNEQFF,TGTGCCAGCAGCTACGGGGGGACCTCCTACAATGAGCAGTTCTTC
16,TRBV18,TRBD1,TRBJ1-1,few,CASSPPGQGLNTEAFF,TGTGCCAGCTCACCACCGGGACAGGGCCTGAACACTGAAGCTTTCTTT
14,TRBV9,TRBD1,TRBJ2-7,once,CASSGRDSSYEQYF,TGTGCCAGCAGCGGACGGGACAGTTCCTACGAGCAGTACTTC
15,TRBV7-2,-,TRBJ2-7,-,CASSLALRYTYEQYF,TGTGCCAGCAGCTTAGCGCTGAGATATACCTACGAGCAGTACTTC
17,TRBV18,-,TRBJ2-3,-,CASSPRYGRRSTDTQYF,TGTGCCAGCTCACCACGTTATGGGCGCCGGAGCACAGATACGCAGTATTTT
13,TRBV7-2,-,TRBJ1-1,-,CASSLPGGVAAFF,TGTGCCAGCAGCTTACCCGGGGGGGTAGCCGCTTTCTTT
11,TRBV9,-,TRBJ2-5,few,CASRVGETQYF,TGTGCCAGCAGGGTGGGCGAGACCCAGTACTTC
13,TRBV29-1,-,TRBJ2-7,-,CSVDSGQSTGQYF,TGCAGCGTTGATAGTGGACAGTCGACTGGGCAGTACTTC
19,TRBV7-3,TRBD2,TRBJ2-5,-,CASSPNSSGYTTSQETQYF,TGTGCCAGCAGCCCAAATTCTAGCGGGTATACTACTAGCCAAGAGACCCAGTACTTC
14,TRBV11-3,-,TRBJ1-2,-,CASSLDHRDYGYTF,TGTGCCAGCAGCTTAGATCATCGGGACTATGGCTACACCTTC
14,TRBV7-2,-,TRBJ1-4,-,CASSLGGGDEKLFF,TGTGCCAGCAGCTTAGGCGGGGGGGATGAAAAACTGTTTTTT
13,TRBV28,TRBD1,TRBJ1-2,few,CASSSRQGHGYTF,TGTGCCAGCAGTTCCAGACAGGGTCATGGCTACACCTTC
15,TRBV28,-,TRBJ2-7,-,CASSVKAGSSYEQYF,TGTGCCAGCAGCGTAAAAGCAGGGTCCTCCTACGAGCAGTACTTC
16,TRBV11-1,-,TRBJ2-2,few,CASSLELAPNTGELFF,TGTGCCAGCAGCTTAGAGTTAGCGCCGAACACCGGGGAGCTGTTTTTT
15,TRBV4-1,TRBD1,TRBJ1-5,-,CASSPGGFGNQPQHF,TGCGCCAGCAGCCCAGGGGGTTTTGGCAATCAGCCCCAGCATTTT
15,TRBV5-1,-,TRBJ1-2,-,CASSLAVARGDGYTF,TGCGCCAGCAGCTTGGCCGTGGCCAGGGGTGATGGCTACACCTTC
14,TRBV11-2,TRBD1,TRBJ2-7,few,CASSKTGPSYEQYF,TGTGCCAGCAGCAAGACAGGGCCATCCTACGAGCAGTACTTC
14,TRBV9,-,TRBJ2-7,once,CASSVGTLVYEQYF,TGTGCCAGCAGCGTAGGAACCTTAGTCTACGAGCAGTACTTC
14,TRBV19,TRBD1,TRBJ1-2,-,CASSLRQGLGGYTF,TGTGCCAGTAGTCTACGACAGGGTTTGGGAGGCTACACCTTC
12,TRBV29-1,-,TRBJ1-4,-,CSAGVTNEKLFF,TGCAGCGCGGGGGTTACTAATGAAAAACTGTTTTTT
12,TRBV5-1,TRBD1,TRBJ1-2,-,CASRQGAHGYTF,TGCGCCAGCAGACAGGGGGCACATGGCTACACCTTC
15,TRBV18,TRBD2,TRBJ2-7,few,CASSSTSGHSYEQYF,TGTGCCAGCTCATCGACTAGCGGCCATTCCTACGAGCAGTACTTC
14,TRBV7-9,-,TRBJ1-1,-,CASSFYRDNTEAFF,TGTGCCAGCAGCTTTTACAGGGATAACACTGAAGCTTTCTTT
14,TRBV9,-,TRBJ2-7,-,CASSVAGEMYEQYF,TGTGCCAGCAGCGTAGCAGGGGAAATGTACGAGCAGTACTTC
17,TRBV5-1,-,TRBJ2-3,-,CASGVNPQGISTDTQYF,TGCGCCAGCGGCGTGAACCCACAGGGTATTAGCACAGATACGCAGTATTTT
13,TRBV7-9,-,TRBJ1-5,-,CASSQDGGQPQHF,TGTGCCAGCAGCCAAGATGGGGGGCAGCCCCAGCATTTT
15,TRBV29-1,TRBD1,TRBJ2-3,-,CSVYRGPSFTDTQYF,TGCAGCGTTTATAGGGGGCCATCCTTCACAGATACGCAGTATTTT
16,TRBV7-9,-,TRBJ2-2,-,CASSHRENEVTGELFF,TGTGCCAGCAGCCACAGGGAGAATGAAGTCACCGGGGAGCTGTTTTTT
14,TRBV4-2,-,TRBJ2-1,-,CASSQSGTFNEQFF,TGTGCCAGCAGCCAGTCCGGGACTTTTAATGAGCAGTTCTTC
14,TRBV6-6,-,TRBJ2-7,-,CASSYPGSFYEQYF,TGTGCCAGCAGTTACCCGGGATCTTTCTACGAGCAGTACTTC
16,TRBV4-1,-,TRBJ2-1,-,CASSQEGRVGSYEQFF,TGCGCCAGCAGCCAAGAAGGCAGGGTTGGTAGCTATGAGCAGTTCTTC
14,TRBV19,-,TRBJ1-5,-,CASSIQAGDQPQHF,TGTGCCAGTAGTATTCAGGCGGGAGATCAGCCCCAGCATTTT
15,TRBV7-3,TRBD1,TRBJ2-5,once,CASSSPGQGGETQYF,TGTGCCAGCAGCAGCCCGGGACAGGGAGGGGAGACCCAGTACTTC
14,TRBV7-9,TRBD1,TRBJ1-4,-,CASSLRGLNEKLFF,TGTGCCAGCAGCCTCAGGGGGCTGAATGAAAAACTGTTTTTT
16,TRBV7-2,TRBD1,TRBJ2-1,-,CASNSARDRVVGVQFF,TGTGCCAGCAACTCCGCTCGGGACAGGGTGGTTGGCGTGCAGTTCTTC
15,TRBV7-2,-,TRBJ1-1,once,CASSARTGMNTEAFF,TGTGCCAGCAGCGCTAGGACGGGGATGAACACTGAAGCTTTCTTT
15,TRBV7-9,-,TRBJ1-1,-,CASSPDRTWDTEAFF,TGTGCCAGCAGCCCCGACAGGACTTGGGACACTGAAGCTTTCTTT
16,TRBV10-2,TRBD1,TRBJ2-5,-,CASSDGDRGTQETQYF,TGCGCCAGCAGTGACGGGGACAGGGGGACTCAAGAGACCCAGTACTTC
15,TRBV14,-,TRBJ2-3,-,CASSRGQASTDTQYF,TGTGCCAGCAGCCGGGGACAAGCTAGCACAGATACGCAGTATTTT
19,TRBV27,TRBD2,TRBJ2-4,-,CASSSSGLAGSLAKNIQYF,TGTGCCAGCAGTTCCTCGGGACTAGCGGGATCCCTCGCCAAAAACATTCAGTACTTC
15,TRBV2,-,TRBJ2-7,few,CASSEGPPGTYEQYF,TGTGCCAGCTCCGAAGGTCCACCGGGAACCTACGAGCAGTACTTC
11,TRBV29-1,TRBD2,TRBJ2-1,-,CSPGGPNEQFF,TGCAGCCCGGGAGGGCCGAATGAGCAGTTCTTC
16,TRBV21-1,-,TRBJ1-1,few,CASRHPAGTGGTEAFF,TGTGCCAGCAGACACCCGGCGGGGACAGGGGGCACTGAAGCTTTCTTT
17,TRBV4-1,-,TRBJ1-3,-,CASSPLGRGNSGNTIYF,TGCGCCAGCAGCCCTTTAGGTCGGGGAAACTCTGGAAACACCATATATTTT
13,TRBV10-3,-,TRBJ1-4,-,CAISEPENEKLFF,TGTGCCATCAGTGAGCCAGAAAATGAAAAACTGTTTTTT
18,TRBV11-2,TRBD2,TRBJ2-1,-,CANSLRLLAGGAYNEQFF,TGTGCCAACAGCTTAAGACTACTAGCGGGGGGGGCCTACAATGAGCAGTTCTTC
13,TRBV7-3,-,TRBJ1-1,-,CASSKTGNTEAFF,TGTGCCAGCAGCAAGACAGGGAACACTGAAGCTTTCTTT
15,TRBV4-3,-,TRBJ1-2,-,CASSQDRGPNYGYTF,TGCGCCAGCAGCCAAGATAGGGGCCCAAACTATGGCTACACCTTC
13,TRBV28,-,TRBJ2-7,-,CASSLGHRDEQYF,TGTGCCAGCAGTCTTGGTCACAGGGACGAGCAGTACTTC
14,TRBV11-2,-,TRBJ2-1,-,CASSLEAVYNEQFF,TGTGCCAGCAGCTTAGAGGCAGTCTACAATGAGCAGTTCTTC
14,TRBV10-3,TRBD2,TRBJ2-7,-,CAIRPLAGGKEQYF,TGTGCCATCAGACCACTAGCGGGAGGCAAGGAGCAGTACTTC